This is a list of T cell receptor beta chains from one sample in a study of blood T cell repertoires in COVID-19. Produced via immunoSEQ multiplex PCR; TCRdb's table is partial and in-frame only. The sample yields roughly 290,000 clones, 75% to 90% seen once. Sequencing used PBMCs or T cells enriched from blood (not recorded which). Every receptor here comes from a man aged 30-40 years who had recovered from COVID-19. The CDR3 runs from the conserved cysteine through the conserved F or W. The D gene is left open where the match is weak. Where a row states a size, it is once, few, many or the class of an expanded clone; other rows omit it.

j_call clone_size d_call cdr3_length v_call cdr3_nt cdr3_aa
TRBJ1-1 . TRBD1 15 TRBV7-3 TGTGCCAGCAGTCGAGGTATGGGGACAGGGGCTGAAGCTTTCTTT CASSRGMGTGAEAFF
TRBJ2-7 . . 15 TRBV6-1 TGTGCCAGCAGTGAAGCAGGTGGACAGTTTTACGAGCAGTACTTC CASSEAGGQFYEQYF
TRBJ1-2 . . 14 TRBV18 TGTGCCAGCTCCACATCACCCCTCGACTATGGCTACACCTTC CASSTSPLDYGYTF
TRBJ1-2 once . 12 TRBV6-1 TGTGCCAGCAGTGAATCTGGTAGAGGCTACACCTTC CASSESGRGYTF
TRBJ1-3 . . 13 TRBV10-3 TGTGCCACCGGACAAAGCTCTGGAAACACCATATATTTT CATGQSSGNTIYF
TRBJ1-3 . . 15 TRBV6-1 TGTGCCAGCAGTGACAACATACACTCTGGAAACACCATATATTTT CASSDNIHSGNTIYF
TRBJ2-3 . TRBD2 15 TRBV19 TGTGCCAGTAGTATTCTAGCGGGGGACTCAGATACGCAGTATTTT CASSILAGDSDTQYF
TRBJ1-2 . TRBD1 16 TRBV6-5 TGTGCCAGCAGTTACTGGACGAGACAGGGTCGGGGTGGCTACACCTTC CASSYWTRQGRGGYTF
TRBJ1-2 . . 13 TRBV3-1/TRBV3-2 TGTGCCAGCAGCCCGGGGGTTAACTATGGCTACACCTTC CASSPGVNYGYTF
TRBJ2-7 . . 14 TRBV5-1 TGCGCCAGCAGCGATACTAGTGTCGGACTCGAGCAGTACTTC CASSDTSVGLEQYF
TRBJ1-5 . . 15 TRBV5-1 TGCGCCAGCAGCTTGGCAGGGAATAGCAATCAGCCCCAGCATTTT CASSLAGNSNQPQHF
TRBJ1-1 . . 13 TRBV18 TGTGCCAGCTCACCGGGCCAGGACACTGAAGCTTTCTTT CASSPGQDTEAFF
TRBJ2-3 many TRBD2 15 TRBV6-4 TGTGCCAGCAGCGACTCCAGCGGGGGACCAGATACGCAGTATTTT CASSDSSGGPDTQYF
TRBJ1-1 . . 12 TRBV19 TGTGCCAGTAGGGGGCGCGGCACTGAAGCTTTCTTT CASRGRGTEAFF
TRBJ2-7 . . 13 TRBV7-3 TGTGCCAGCAGCTTAAGGGCAGGGGACGAGCAGTACTTC CASSLRAGDEQYF
TRBJ2-7 . TRBD1 15 TRBV12-5 TGTGCTAGTGGACCCGGGACAGGGTGGGTCTACGAGCAGTACTTC CASGPGTGWVYEQYF
TRBJ2-3 . TRBD2 16 TRBV9 TGTGCCAGCAGCGGAGGGACTAGCTCTAGCACAGATACGCAGTATTTT CASSGGTSSSTDTQYF
TRBJ1-2 . . 12 TRBV12-3/TRBV12-4 TGTGCCAGCAGTCTTGAGGACTATGGCTACACCTTC CASSLEDYGYTF
TRBJ1-3 few TRBD1 15 TRBV30 TGTGCCTGGAGTTTTTTTGGGACAGGGGCAAACACCATATATTTT CAWSFFGTGANTIYF
TRBJ1-1 . TRBD1 15 TRBV5-4 TGTGCCAGCAGCGGACTACAGGGGCTGGATACTGAAGCTTTCTTT CASSGLQGLDTEAFF
TRBJ2-7 . TRBD2 17 TRBV11-2 TGTGCCAGCAGCTTTAACAGCGGGGGGGGAACATCCTACGAGCAGTACTTC CASSFNSGGGTSYEQYF
TRBJ2-5 . TRBD1 15 TRBV9 TGTGCCAGCAGCGTATCGGGACAGAGGGATGAGACCCAGTACTTC CASSVSGQRDETQYF
TRBJ2-7 . . 13 TRBV27 TGTGCCAGCAGTGGGGGGAACCCGAGGGAGCAGTACTTC CASSGGNPREQYF
TRBJ1-5 . . 13 TRBV30 TGTGCCTGGAGTGCGGGGGGCAATCAGCCCCAGCATTTT CAWSAGGNQPQHF
TRBJ2-4 few TRBD2 14 TRBV27 TGTGCCAGCAGCGGGGGGGCGTTTAAAAACATTCAGTACTTC CASSGGAFKNIQYF
TRBJ1-4 . TRBD1 15 TRBV5-1 TGCGCCAGCAGCTTGCCGACAGGGATAAATGAAAAACTGTTTTTT CASSLPTGINEKLFF
TRBJ1-1 few . 15 TRBV3-1/TRBV3-2 TGTGCCAGCAGCCAAGATGGGCAGGTGAACACTGAAGCTTTCTTT CASSQDGQVNTEAFF
TRBJ1-6 . TRBD1 14 TRBV2 TGTGCCAGCAGAATGACAGGGGAAAATTCACCCCTCCACTTT CASRMTGENSPLHF
TRBJ1-6 . TRBD1 15 TRBV7-2 TGTGCCAGCAGCATGGGACAGGGGTATAATTCACCCCTCCACTTT CASSMGQGYNSPLHF
TRBJ2-7 . . 15 TRBV11-2 TGTGCCAGCAGCTTCGCAGGGCGTGATTGGGACGAGCAGTACTTC CASSFAGRDWDEQYF
TRBJ1-2 . . 17 TRBV18 TGTGCCAGCTCATCAACCACCGCCCGCCAGGATTACTATGGCTACACCTTC CASSSTTARQDYYGYTF
TRBJ1-2 . . 13 TRBV12-3/TRBV12-4 TGTGCCAGCAGCCTGCAGGGGCCTAGAGGCTACACCTTC CASSLQGPRGYTF
TRBJ1-4 . TRBD1 15 TRBV4-1 TGCGCCAGCAGCCGCCGGACAGGGGTAGGTGAAAAACTGTTTTTT CASSRRTGVGEKLFF